Described below is a single T cell receptor (beta chain) sequence and its context. Sequenced by immunoSEQ multiplex PCR; TCRdb stores in-frame clones only, minus some. The table records fewer than 400,000 clones, roughly two thirds of them present only once. This sample is part of a study of cytotoxic CD8 clonotypes in ibrutinib-treated CLL. This CDR3 has 14 residues. The V segment lost 1 base and the J segment 3 bases; nucleotides outside the gene matches: 1. Germline V CDR1 and CDR2: SGDLS, YYNGEE. V and J are TRBV9 and TRBJ2-1; 7 nucleotides line up with TRBD2. The sequencing here drew on PBMCs, taken after 36 months of ibrutinib treatment. The source is a human donor with chronic lymphocytic leukemia. The CDR3 region has the DNA TGTGCCAGCAGCGTATCTAGCGGCTACAATGAGCAGTTCTTC. Protein: CASSVSSGYNEQFF.